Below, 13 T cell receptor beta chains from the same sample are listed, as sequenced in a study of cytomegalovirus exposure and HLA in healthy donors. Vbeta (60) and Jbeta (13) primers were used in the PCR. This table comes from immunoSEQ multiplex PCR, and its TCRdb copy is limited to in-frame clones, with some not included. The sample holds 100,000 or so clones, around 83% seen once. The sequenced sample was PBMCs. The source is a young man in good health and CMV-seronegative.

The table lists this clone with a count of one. This chain's CDR3 is CASSLHGGGTTYNEQFF. CDR3 coding DNA: TGTGCCAGCAGCTTACATGGCGGGGGGACTACGTACAATGAGCAGTTCTTC. This chain joins TRBV7-9 and TRBJ2-1; TRBD2 aligns across 8 bases. After removal of 2 bases from V and 4 bases from J, the junction contained 10 bases not matched to a gene. CDR1 and CDR2 from the germline V gene are SEHNR and FQNEAQ (reference sequence). The CDR3 is 17 amino acids.

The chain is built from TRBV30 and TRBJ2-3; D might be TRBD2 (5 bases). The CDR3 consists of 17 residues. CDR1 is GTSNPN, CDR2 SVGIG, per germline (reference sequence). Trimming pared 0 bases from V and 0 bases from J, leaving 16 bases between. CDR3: CAWSVWRQRYSTDTQYF. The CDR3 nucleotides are TGTGCCTGGAGTGTTTGGCGTCAGCGGTATAGCACAGATACGCAGTATTTT.

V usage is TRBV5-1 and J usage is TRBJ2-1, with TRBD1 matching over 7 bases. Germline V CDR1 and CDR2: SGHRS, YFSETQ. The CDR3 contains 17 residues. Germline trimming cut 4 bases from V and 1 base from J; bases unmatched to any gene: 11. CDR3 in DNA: TGCGCCAGCAGCAATGATAAACAGGGGCTGTCCTACAATGAGCAGTTCTTC. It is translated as CASSNDKQGLSYNEQFF. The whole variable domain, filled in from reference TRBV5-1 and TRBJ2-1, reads KAGVTQTPRYLIKTRGQQVTLSCSPISGHRSVSWYQQTPGQGLQFLFEYFSETQRNKGNFPGRFSGRQFSNSRSEMNVSTLELGDSALYLCASSNDKQGLSYNEQFFGPGTRLTVL.

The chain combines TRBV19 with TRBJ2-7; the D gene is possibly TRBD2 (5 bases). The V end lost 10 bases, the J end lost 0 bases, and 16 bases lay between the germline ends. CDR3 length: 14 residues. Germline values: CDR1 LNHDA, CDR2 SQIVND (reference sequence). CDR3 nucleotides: TGTGCCACTCAACCCCGGGGAAACTCCTACGAGCAGTACTTC. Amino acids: CATQPRGNSYEQYF.

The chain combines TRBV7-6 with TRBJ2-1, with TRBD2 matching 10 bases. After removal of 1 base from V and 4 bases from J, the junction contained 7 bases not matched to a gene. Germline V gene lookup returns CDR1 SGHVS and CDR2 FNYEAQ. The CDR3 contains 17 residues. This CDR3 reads CASSLVSTSGRYNEQFF. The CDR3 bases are TGTGCCAGCAGCTTAGTATCGACTAGCGGGCGTTACAATGAGCAGTTCTTC. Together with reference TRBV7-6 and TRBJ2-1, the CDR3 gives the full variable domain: GAGVSQSPRYKVTKRGQDVALRCDPISGHVSLYWYRQALGQGPEFLTYFNYEAQQDKSGLPNDRFSAERPEGSISTLTIQRTEQRDSAMYRCASSLVSTSGRYNEQFFGPGTRLTVL.

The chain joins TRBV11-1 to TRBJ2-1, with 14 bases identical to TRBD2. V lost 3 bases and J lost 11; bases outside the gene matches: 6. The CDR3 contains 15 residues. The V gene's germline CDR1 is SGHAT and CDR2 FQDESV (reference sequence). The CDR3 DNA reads TGTGCCAGCAGCTTCGGCGGGACTAGCGGGAGTCAGCAGTTCTTC. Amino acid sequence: CASSFGGTSGSQQFF.

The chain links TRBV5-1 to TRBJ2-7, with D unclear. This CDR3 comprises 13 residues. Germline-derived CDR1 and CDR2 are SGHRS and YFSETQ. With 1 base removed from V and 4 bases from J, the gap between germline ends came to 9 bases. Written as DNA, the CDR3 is TGCGCCAGCAGCTTGAGTGCAGGATACGAGCAGTACTTC. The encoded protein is CASSLSAGYEQYF. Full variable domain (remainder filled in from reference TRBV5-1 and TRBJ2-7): KAGVTQTPRYLIKTRGQQVTLSCSPISGHRSVSWYQQTPGQGLQFLFEYFSETQRNKGNFPGRFSGRQFSNSRSEMNVSTLELGDSALYLCASSLSAGYEQYFGPGTRLTVT.

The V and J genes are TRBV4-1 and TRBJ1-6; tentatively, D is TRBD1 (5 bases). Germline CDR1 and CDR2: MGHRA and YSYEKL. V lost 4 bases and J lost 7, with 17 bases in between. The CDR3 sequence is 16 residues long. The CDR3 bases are TGCGCCAGCAGCCGCCTGGGAACAGGATTCAATTCACCCCTCCACTTT. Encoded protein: CASSRLGTGFNSPLHF.

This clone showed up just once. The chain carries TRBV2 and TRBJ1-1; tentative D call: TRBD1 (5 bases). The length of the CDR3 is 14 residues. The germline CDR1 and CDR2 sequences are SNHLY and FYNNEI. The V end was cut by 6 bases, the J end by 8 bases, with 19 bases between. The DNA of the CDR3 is TGTGCCAGCAGGGCGGGAGGGGAGGTTGTAGAAGCTTTCTTT. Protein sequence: CASRAGGEVVEAFF.

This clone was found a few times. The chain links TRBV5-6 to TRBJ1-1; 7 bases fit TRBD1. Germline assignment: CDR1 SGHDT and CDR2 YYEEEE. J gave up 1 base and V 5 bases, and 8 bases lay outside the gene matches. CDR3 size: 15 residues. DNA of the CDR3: TGTGCCAGCAGTTTCCCAGACAGGGCGAACACTGAAGCTTTCTTT. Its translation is CASSFPDRANTEAFF.

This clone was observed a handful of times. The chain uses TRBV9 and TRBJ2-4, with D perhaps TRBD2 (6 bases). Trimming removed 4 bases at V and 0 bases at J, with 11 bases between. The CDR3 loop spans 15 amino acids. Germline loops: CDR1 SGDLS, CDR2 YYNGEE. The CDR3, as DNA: TGTGCCAGCAGCCCGGGACTCTTAGCCAAAAACATTCAGTACTTC. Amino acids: CASSPGLLAKNIQYF.

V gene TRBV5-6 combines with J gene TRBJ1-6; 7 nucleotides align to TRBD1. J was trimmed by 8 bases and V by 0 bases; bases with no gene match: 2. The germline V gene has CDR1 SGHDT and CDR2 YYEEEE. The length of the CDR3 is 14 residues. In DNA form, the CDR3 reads TGTGCCAGCAGCTTGGCAACAGGGGATTCACCCCTCCACTTT. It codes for CASSLATGDSPLHF.

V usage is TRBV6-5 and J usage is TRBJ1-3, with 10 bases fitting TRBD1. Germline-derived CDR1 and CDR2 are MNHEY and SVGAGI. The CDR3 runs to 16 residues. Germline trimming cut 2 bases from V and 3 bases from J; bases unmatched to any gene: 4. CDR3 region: CASSYGTGVFGNTIYF. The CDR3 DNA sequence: TGTGCCAGCAGTTACGGGACAGGGGTATTTGGAAACACCATATATTTT.